The 10 T cell receptor beta chains below all came from one sample that was sequenced in a study of OX40 agonist ivuxolimab in advanced cancers. Repertoires were generated with immunoSEQ multiplex PCR, while TCRdb's copy carries only in-frame clones and drops some. The table includes about 27,000 clones, over 75% detected once. Sequenced here: CD4+ or CD8+ T cells sorted from blood, sampled in a trial of the OX40 agonist ivuxolimab. These receptors were obtained from an adult with an advanced solid tumor such as melanoma, head and neck, liver or kidney cancer.

The V gene is TRBV15, the J gene TRBJ2-3; D might be TRBD1 or TRBD2, each matching 5 bases. The CDR3 is made up of 14 amino acids. Trimming left V 4 bases short and J 3 bases short, with 11 bases between. Germline CDR1 LNHNV, CDR2 YYDKDF (reference sequence). The CDR3 loop reads CATSIVGETDTQYF. CDR3 DNA sequence: TGTGCCACCAGCATAGTAGGGGAGACAGATACGCAGTATTTT. Combining the CDR3 with reference TRBV15 and TRBJ2-3 gives the whole variable domain DAMVIQNPRYQVTQFGKPVTLSCSQTLNHNVMYWYQQKSSQAPKLLFHYYDKDFNNEADTPDNFQSRRPNTSFCFLDIRSPGLGDTAMYLCATSIVGETDTQYFGPGTRLTVL.

Note on this clone: Additional DNA sequences in this sample encode the identical CDR3. The rearrangement joins TRBV27 to TRBJ2-2, with TRBD1 matching 9 bases. CDR1 and CDR2 from the germline V gene are MNHEY and SMNVEV (reference sequence). V lost 6 bases, J lost 1 base, and 3 bases stayed unmatched. The CDR3 extends over 15 amino acids. CDR3 sequence: CASRYRGLNTGELFF. CDR3 nucleotide sequence: TGTGCCAGCAGGTACAGGGGGCTGAACACCGGGGAGCTGTTTTTT.

The V gene is TRBV6-1, the J gene TRBJ2-3; 13 bases map to TRBD2. V was clipped by 0 bases and J by 4 bases; unmatched bases: 1. CDR1 and CDR2 (germline): MNHNS, SASEGT. The CDR3 totals 16 residues. Here the CDR3 reads CASSEAGLAGADTQYF. CDR3 DNA sequence: TGTGCCAGCAGTGAAGCAGGACTAGCGGGGGCAGATACGCAGTATTTT.

The genes are TRBV18 and TRBJ2-7; D ambiguous. Trimming cost V 4 bases and J 5 bases, with 9 bases left between them. The CDR3 spans 12 residues. Germline V CDR1 and CDR2: KGHSH, LQKENI. CDR3 DNA: TGTGCCAGCTCACAAGAGAAGAACGAGCAGTACTTC. Translated, it gives CASSQEKNEQYF.

The chain joins TRBV5-5 to TRBJ2-7; D unresolved. V lost 4 bases and J lost 5, with 13 bases in between. CDR3 length: 13 amino acids. Germline CDR1 SGHKS, CDR2 YYEKEE (reference sequence). The CDR3 sequence: CASSLNKGHEQYF. CDR3 nucleotide sequence: TGTGCCAGCAGCCTAAACAAGGGCCACGAGCAGTACTTC.

The chain employs TRBV9 and TRBJ2-3, with D uncertain. Trimming removed 0 bases at V and 6 bases at J, with 11 bases between. Germline V CDR1 and CDR2: SGDLS, YYNGEE. The CDR3 loop spans 14 amino acids. The CDR3 nucleotides read TGTGCCAGCAGCGTAGTTAATACCCCCGATACGCAGTATTTT. Residues: CASSVVNTPDTQYF.

J is TRBJ2-7 and V is TRBV4-1, with D perhaps matching TRBD2 (5 bases). The CDR3 contains 15 residues. CDR1 MGHRA and CDR2 YSYEKL come from the germline V gene. Trimming removed 1 base at V and 3 bases at J, with 13 bases between. The CDR3 protein is CASSQAEGHSYEQYF. CDR3 coding DNA: TGCGCCAGCAGCCAAGCAGAGGGTCACAGCTACGAGCAGTACTTC.

The V and J genes are TRBV25-1 and TRBJ1-2; the D gene is possibly TRBD1 (6 bases). Trimming took 6 bases from V and 2 from J, leaving 10 bases between them. Germline CDR1 reads MGHDK; CDR2 reads SYGVNS. This CDR3 has 13 residues. The chain's CDR3 is CASSHGTNYGYTF. The CDR3 DNA follows: TGTGCCAGCAGCCACGGGACAAACTATGGCTACACCTTC.

The V and J genes are TRBV7-9 and TRBJ2-7, with D uncertain. V was shortened by 5 bases and J by 2 bases, with 16 bases between the two germline ends. This CDR3 has 15 residues. From germline, CDR1 is SEHNR and CDR2 FQNEAQ (reference sequence). CDR3 in amino acids: CASSPRTDLTYEQYF. The DNA for the CDR3 is TGTGCCAGCAGCCCCCGGACCGACCTTACCTACGAGCAGTACTTC.

Worth noting for this clone: A junction end diverges from the germline sequence, so it may reflect a read error. The same CDR3 also results from other DNA sequences found in this sample. This chain uses TRBV11-2 with TRBJ1-1, with TRBD1 as a possible D gene (5 bases). Germline assignment: CDR1 SGHAT and CDR2 FQNNGV. This CDR3 contains 15 residues. CDR3 in amino acids: CASSASGDGNTEAFF. The CDR3 DNA reads TGCGCCAGCAGCGCAAGCGGGGACGGTAACACTGAAGCTTTCTTT.